This entry is about one TCR beta chain. This sample was taken from a study of control samples from healthy donors and cancer patients. Method: immunoSEQ multiplex PCR; TCRdb's copy keeps in-frame clones and lacks some. The sample has some 79,000 clones; over 85% are singletons. V shed 6 bases and J 2 bases; nucleotides not matched to a gene: 12. CDR3 length equals 18 residues. CDR1 and CDR2 (germline): SGHVS, FNYEAQ. The chain employs TRBV7-6 and TRBJ2-3; 12 nucleotides agree with TRBD2. What was sequenced was PBMCs. The sequence came from a woman between 35 and 50 years old with lung cancer. In DNA, the CDR3 is TGTGCCAGCAGTTATACTCCCCGGACTAGCGGGGTCACAGATACGCAGTATTTT. Translating gives CASSYTPRTSGVTDTQYF.